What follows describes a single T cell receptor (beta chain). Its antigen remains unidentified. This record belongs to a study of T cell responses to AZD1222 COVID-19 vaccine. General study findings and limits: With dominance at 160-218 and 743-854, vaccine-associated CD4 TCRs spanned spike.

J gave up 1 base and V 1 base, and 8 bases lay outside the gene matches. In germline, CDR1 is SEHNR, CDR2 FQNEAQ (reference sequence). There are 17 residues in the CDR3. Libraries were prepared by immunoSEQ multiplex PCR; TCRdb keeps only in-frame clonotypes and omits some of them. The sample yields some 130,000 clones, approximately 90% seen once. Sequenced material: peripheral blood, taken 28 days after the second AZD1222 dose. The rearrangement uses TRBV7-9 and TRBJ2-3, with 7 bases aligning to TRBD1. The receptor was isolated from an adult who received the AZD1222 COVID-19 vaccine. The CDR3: CASSLGTGPRGTDTQYF. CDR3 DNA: TGTGCCAGCAGCTTAGGGACAGGCCCTCGAGGCACAGATACGCAGTATTTT.